The T cell receptor beta chain described here comes from a study of regulatory dendritic cells for organ transplantation. Study at large: Monocytes received vitamin D3 on days 0 and 4, IL-10 on day 4. Study-wide results and limits: Regulatory dendritic cells appeared to expand memory CD8+ clones less than mature ones. Naive CD4+ and CD8+ repertoires were highly diverse; memory CD8+ was most oligoclonal.

Profiled with immunoSEQ multiplex PCR; TCRdb holds only in-frame clones, not every one. The repertoire holds several thousand clones, with about two thirds as singletons. Note on this clone: Its specificity is unknown.

The CDR3 has 12 residues. V shed 7 bases and J shed 3 bases, with 10 bases lying between them. Germline CDR1 MNHNY, CDR2 SVGAGI (reference sequence). Sorted subsets were CFSE-labeled and cultured approximately 5 days with allogeneic dendritic cells. Memory T cells were CD45RO+, naive were CD45RA+, sorted by FACS. The TCR was taken from a human donor in good health. This chain connects TRBV6-6 to TRBJ2-7; weak D call: TRBD2 (5 bases). The source material was memory CD4+ T cells from blood cultured with dendritic cells. Documented subset: CD45RO+ memory T cells. The CDR3 coding sequence is TGTGCCAGCAAAACCGGGATCTACGAGCAGTACTTC. This translates into CASKTGIYEQYF.